This TCR beta chain came from a study of Ad26.COV2.S vaccination and SARS-CoV-2 variants. Turning to the study itself: Into the muscle, Ad26.COV2.S was dosed once or twice, 56 days apart.

General study findings and limits: Substantial breadth was reportedly displayed by spike-specific CD8+ and CD4+ T cell responses after vaccination. Non-spike TCR breadth did not differ much between vaccine and placebo recipients. Higher spike-specific TCR breadth was found in vaccine recipients than in placebo recipients.

The sample's treatment: around 19 received Ad26.COV2.S at low or high dose, single or two shots; roughly five received placebo; per-sample allocation not given. The investigators took samples on day 63 after the first vaccine or placebo injection. The CDR3 has 15 amino acids. With 2 bases clipped from V and 2 bases from J, the junction kept 3 bases outside the gene matches. Looked up from germline, CDR1 is MGHRA and CDR2 is YSYEKL. The repertoire was sequenced with immunoSEQ multiplex PCR; TCRdb's copy has only in-frame clones and lacks some. The sample carries 350,000 to 450,000 clones, about 85% recorded once. Turning to this clone: Its antigen remains unknown.

The sequence was obtained from a person aged 18-65 years who received the Ad26.COV2.S COVID-19 vaccine or a placebo. Sequenced here: peripheral blood, sampled in a trial of Ad26.COV2.S vaccine versus placebo. The chain couples TRBV4-1 to TRBJ1-1; 9 bases are a match to TRBD1. CDR3 sequence: CASSQTGQGNTEAFF. CDR3 sequence (DNA): TGCGCCAGCAGCCAAACGGGACAGGGAAACACTGAAGCTTTCTTT.